The following is a TCR beta chain sequence with its context. The antigen remains unidentified. CDR1 and CDR2 from the germline V gene are SEHNR and FQNEAQ (reference sequence). Trimming took off 8 bases at V and 3 bases at J, with 19 bases between the two ends. This CDR3 region has 16 residues. This sample stems from a study of cytomegalovirus exposure and HLA in healthy donors. With 60 Vbeta and 13 Jbeta primers, the PCR was carried out. Clones were sequenced by immunoSEQ multiplex PCR, and TCRdb holds only the in-frame ones, with some missing. In the table there are 200,000 to 250,000 clones, approximately 88% of which are singletons. Donors showed nominal health when sampled, although they likely had unrecorded immune exposures. Study-wide points: TRBV6-2, TRBV6-3 and other indistinguishable V segments were excluded.

This receptor was taken from a boy under 10 years old in good health and CMV-seronegative. This chain links TRBV7-9 with TRBJ1-4; D not certain. Sequences were obtained from PBMCs. The CDR3 DNA follows: TGTGCCAGCGGCGCGGGGATTTCTTCCCCTAATGAAAAACTGTTTTTT. This translates into CASGAGISSPNEKLFF.